These 7 T cell receptor beta chains originate from one sample sequenced in a study of blood T cells in healthy people across ages. With a J-beta primer mix and a sample-barcoded 5' primer, a second PCR ran about 6 to 11 cycles. TCRdb re-derived calls from the 5' RACE reads in MiXCR, one entry per CDR3 protein. The sample yields some 1.5 million distinct CDR3 sequences, 28% seen once. Sequencing was carried out using blood. Every receptor here comes from a woman between 25 and 40 years old in good health.

CDR3 sequence: CASSLQGASDYGYTF. The CDR3 nucleotides are TGTGCCAGCAGCCTGCAGGGGGCGTCGGACTATGGCTACACCTTC. The chain uses TRBV14 and TRBJ1-2; 8 bases map to TRBD1. V shed 4 bases and J 3 bases; nucleotides not matched to a gene: 7. The CDR3 totals 15 residues. Germline values: CDR1 SGHDN, CDR2 FVKESK.

This clonotype has more than one count but fewer than ten. The V call is TRBV4-2, the J call TRBJ2-3; D might be TRBD2 (7 bases). V was clipped by 0 bases and J by 4 bases, with 14 bases between them. The CDR3 spans 16 residues. The V gene's germline CDR1 is LGHNA and CDR2 YNFKEQ. CDR3 nucleotides: TGTGCCAGCAGCCAAGATCCTGAGGGGGGGGCAGATACGCAGTATTTT. Translation: CASSQDPEGGADTQYF.

Comment on this clonotype: One end of the junction does not line up with germline, which may come from a read error. This rearrangement joins TRBV4-1 to TRBJ2-1, with TRBD2 matching 9 bases. Germline CDR1 reads MGHRA; CDR2 reads YSYEKL. This CDR3 has 16 amino acids. The CDR3 DNA reads TGCGCCATCAGCCAAGATCGGGGCGGGGGGGCCAATGAGCAGTTCTTC. This codes for CAISQDRGGGANEQFF.

This chain links TRBV18 with TRBJ2-5; perhaps D is TRBD1 or TRBD2 (5 bases each). The CDR3 totals 15 residues. Germline CDR1 and CDR2: KGHSH and LQKENI. Trimming shortened V by 2 bases and J by 4 bases, and 14 bases separated the two germline ends. CDR3 sequence (DNA): TGTGCCAGCTCACCAAACCGGGACCTATCAGAGACCCAGTACTTC. Its translation: CASSPNRDLSETQYF.

A few counts support this clonotype. This chain links TRBV24-1 with TRBJ2-1, with TRBD1 identical over 8 bases. The CDR3 runs 16 residues. Trimming took 4 bases from V and 4 from J; bases not matched to a gene: 8. The germline V gene has CDR1 KGHDR and CDR2 SFDVKD. In nucleotides, the CDR3 is TGTGCCACCAGTGAACCAACCGGGACAGGATACAATGAGCAGTTCTTC. Translated: CATSEPTGTGYNEQFF.

The genes are TRBV29-1 and TRBJ1-1; 8 bases are shared with TRBD1. This CDR3 spans 14 amino acids. V was pared by 1 base and J by 5 bases, with 6 bases of the junction left unmatched. CDR1 and CDR2 (germline): SQVTM, ANQGSEA. CDR3 nucleotide sequence: TGCAGCGTTGAAGTCCAGGGGGCGGGGACTGAAGCTTTCTTT. Translating gives CSVEVQGAGTEAFF. Full variable domain (remainder filled in from reference TRBV29-1 and TRBJ1-1): SAVISQKPSRDICQRGTSLTIQCQVDSQVTMMFWYRQQPGQSLTLIATANQGSEATYESGFVIDKFPISRPNLTFSTLTVSNMSPEDSSIYLCSVEVQGAGTEAFFGQGTRLTVV.

This chain uses TRBV20-1 with TRBJ2-1; 9 bases are a match to TRBD2. The junction had 10 bases not matched to a gene; V was cut back by 3 bases and J by 7 bases. The CDR3 length is 15 residues. Germline assignment: CDR1 DFQATT and CDR2 SNEGSKA (reference sequence). CDR3 amino acids: CSASLRREGGNEQFF. As DNA, the CDR3 is TGCAGTGCTAGTCTTCGGCGGGAGGGCGGGAATGAGCAGTTCTTC.